One sample yielded the 17 T cell receptor beta chains listed below, sequenced in a study of Graves' ophthalmopathy and Graves' hyperthyroidism. Amplified material comprised TCR beta CDR3 regions derived from RNA transcripts. HTBI-primed first-round RT-PCR preceded second-round multiplex PCR. TCRdb reprocessed the multiplex PCR reads with MiXCR, giving one entry per CDR3 protein. Among 580,000 or so distinct CDR3 sequences listed, under 45% were seen once. Sequenced material: peripheral blood or thyroid tissue (not recorded which). The receptors stem from an adult man with Graves' hyperthyroidism.

This clonotype was detected ten times or more. This chain links TRBV29-1 with TRBJ2-2, with D unclear. The CDR3 loop spans 11 amino acids. CDR1 is SQVTM and CDR2 is ANQGSEA in the germline V gene. The V gene lost 5 bases and the J gene lost 8 bases, with 9 bases spanning the gap. CDR3 bases: TGCAGCGTTCGTACTTGGGGGGAGCTGTTTTTT. Protein: CSVRTWGELFF.

This clonotype was recorded a few times. The chain is built from TRBV30 and TRBJ2-7, with D uncertain. CDR3 length: 13 amino acids. Per germline, CDR1 GTSNPN and CDR2 SVGIG (reference sequence). The ends were cut back, 0 bases at V and 6 bases at J, with 12 bases in the middle. CDR3 sequence reads: CAWSVYRASEQYF. The CDR3 region has the DNA TGTGCCTGGAGTGTATACCGGGCGAGCGAGCAGTACTTC.

This chain connects TRBV7-9 to TRBJ2-1; D possibly matches TRBD1 or TRBD2 (5 bases each). Germline lookup yields CDR1 SEHNR and CDR2 FQNEAQ (reference sequence). The germline V and J ends were trimmed by 5 bases and 5 bases, with 7 bases remaining between them. There are 12 residues in the CDR3. The CDR3 DNA follows: TGTGCCAGCAGCCTGGGGGACAATGAGCAGTTCTTC. Residues: CASSLGDNEQFF.

This clonotype came up many times. The V and J genes are TRBV7-8 and TRBJ2-2; 14 nucleotides line up with TRBD2. The CDR3 contains 17 residues. J was trimmed by 4 bases and V by 5 bases; bases with no gene match: 6. Germline assignment: CDR1 SGHVS and CDR2 FQNEAQ. This chain's CDR3 is CASSTRTSGRTTGELFF. The CDR3 DNA follows: TGTGCCAGCAGCACCCGGACTAGCGGGAGGACCACCGGGGAGCTGTTTTTT.

This chain uses TRBV20-1 with TRBJ2-3; 15 nucleotides line up with TRBD2. The CDR3 is 16 residues long. Losses at the gene ends were 6 bases for V and 4 bases for J; bases not matched to a gene: 8. Germline V gene data show CDR1 as DFQATT and CDR2 as SNEGSKA (reference sequence). CDR3 in DNA: TGCAGTGCCCTCAGGACTAGCGGGGGGGAGGCAGATACGCAGTATTTT. Translation: CSALRTSGGEADTQYF.

The chain has TRBV2 and TRBJ2-2; D call uncertain. This CDR3 has 15 residues. V lost 3 bases, J lost 0 bases, and 8 bases lay in between. Germline assignment: CDR1 SNHLY and CDR2 FYNNEI. The CDR3 coding sequence is TGTGCCAGCAGTGATTTCAGGACGAACACCGGGGAGCTGTTTTTT. Translated, it gives CASSDFRTNTGELFF.

This clonotype has at least ten counts. The CDR3 bases are TGTGCCAGCAGCTTAGTGGCTAGCATGGCCGGGGAGCTGTTTTTT. As protein: CASSLVASMAGELFF. The gene calls are TRBV7-8 and TRBJ2-2, with a weak D call TRBD2 (5 bases). From germline, CDR1 is SGHVS and CDR2 FQNEAQ. V dropped 1 base and J dropped 6 bases, with 12 bases sitting between them. The CDR3 covers 15 residues. Based on the CDR3 plus reference TRBV7-8 and TRBJ2-2, the full variable domain is GAGVSQSPRYKVAKRGQDVALRCDPISGHVSLFWYQQALGQGPEFLTYFQNEAQLDKSGLPSDRFFAERPEGSVSTLKIQRTQQEDSAVYLCASSLVASMAGELFFGEGSRLTVL.

There are many counts of this clonotype. The genes are TRBV19 and TRBJ1-4; D is perhaps TRBD1 (5 bases). Looked up from germline, CDR1 is LNHDA and CDR2 is SQIVND (reference sequence). V lost 4 bases and J lost 8, with 20 bases in between. There are 16 residues in the CDR3. In nucleotides, the CDR3 is TGTGCCAGTAGTACCCAGGGAGTAAGCCTTATGGAAAAACTGTTTTTT. This encodes CASSTQGVSLMEKLFF.

On this clonotype itself: A much larger clone differs by one base, so this may be a read error. J is TRBJ1-1 and V is TRBV2; D is perhaps TRBD1 (6 bases). In germline, CDR1 is SNHLY, CDR2 FYNNEI. There are 14 residues in the CDR3. Written as DNA, the CDR3 is TGTGCCAGCAGTTACTCCAGGGGTAACACTAAAGCTTTCTTT. As protein: CASSYSRGNTKAFF.

The chain uses TRBV12-3 or TRBV12-4 and TRBJ2-5, with 9 bases that match TRBD2. The end of the DNA is better explained by TRBJ2-7, so the J call may be wrong. This CDR3 comprises 14 residues. The CDR3 sequence is CASSFAGGTYEQYF. CDR3 nucleotide sequence: TGTGCCAGCAGTTTCGCGGGAGGGACCTACGAGCAGTACTTC.

This clonotype showed up just once. The germline gene is not matched at one end of the junction; a read error may be the cause. V gene TRBV7-2 combines with J gene TRBJ1-1; D perhaps matches TRBD1 (5 bases). Germline V gene lookup returns CDR1 SGHTA and CDR2 FQGNSA. There are 12 residues in the CDR3. For the CDR3, the DNA is TGTGCCAGCAGCTTAGATGGGACGGTCACAATCTTT. This sequence encodes CASSLDGTVTIF. The full variable domain, completed using reference TRBV7-2 and TRBJ1-1, is GAGVSQSPSNKVTEKGKDVELRCDPISGHTALYWYRQSLGQGLEFLIYFQGNSAPDKSGLPSDRFSAERTGGSVSTLTIQRTQQEDSAVYLCASSLDGTVTIFGQGTRLTVV.

This clonotype was counted only a few times. The chain couples TRBV28 to TRBJ1-2; 10 nucleotides match TRBD1. CDR1 MDHEN and CDR2 SYDVKM come from the germline V gene. The junction had 4 bases not matched to a gene; V was cut back by 6 bases and J by 6 bases. The CDR3 is made up of 13 amino acids. The CDR3 sequence: CASRTGQGNGYTF. CDR3 sequence (DNA): TGTGCCAGCAGGACGGGACAGGGGAATGGCTACACCTTC.

V gene TRBV7-6 combines with J gene TRBJ1-3; 9 bases match TRBD1. CDR1 and CDR2 (germline): SGHVS, FNYEAQ. Trimming at V came to 0 bases and at J to 4 bases, leaving 4 bases not matched to a gene. CDR3 size: 16 residues. The CDR3 spells CASSLAGQGAGNTIYF. CDR3 DNA: TGTGCCAGCAGCTTAGCGGGACAGGGAGCAGGAAACACCATATATTTT.

V gene TRBV24-1 combines with J gene TRBJ2-3; 7 nucleotides align to TRBD1. Germline CDR1 KGHDR, CDR2 SFDVKD. The CDR3 spans 17 residues. V trimming: 3 bases; J trimming: 2 bases; junction bases outside the gene matches: 10. CDR3 loop: CATSDPLTGSVTDTQYF. The CDR3 DNA follows: TGTGCCACCAGTGATCCCTTGACAGGGTCGGTCACAGATACGCAGTATTTT.

This clonotype was recorded at least ten times. The chain is built from TRBV12-3 or TRBV12-4 and TRBJ1-2; D perhaps matches TRBD1 (6 bases). This CDR3 region has 13 residues. V gave up 5 bases and J gave up 8 bases, with 15 bases separating them. CDR3 DNA sequence: TGTGCCAGCAGTGGCCTCAGGGGTGGCGGCTACACCTTC. Its translation is CASSGLRGGGYTF.

This clonotype was seen many times. This chain joins TRBV9 and TRBJ1-6; perhaps TRBD1 as D (5 bases). The CDR3 loop spans 15 amino acids. Trimming removed 5 bases at V and 0 bases at J, with 9 bases between. In germline, CDR1 is SGDLS, CDR2 YYNGEE. The CDR3 is CASSVQASYNSPLHF. CDR3 nucleotide sequence: TGTGCCAGCAGTGTACAGGCCTCCTATAATTCACCCCTCCACTTT. Drawing the rest from reference TRBV9 and TRBJ1-6, the complete variable domain is DSGVTQTPKHLITATGQRVTLRCSPRSGDLSVYWYQQSLDQGLQFLIQYYNGEERAKGNILERFSAQQFPDLHSELNLSSLELGDSALYFCASSVQASYNSPLHFGNGTRLTVT.

This rearrangement joins TRBV10-3 to TRBJ2-5; D possibly matches TRBD1 or TRBD2 (6 bases each). V was clipped by 4 bases and J by 1 base, with 13 bases between them. CDR3 size: 15 residues. CDR1 is ENHRY and CDR2 is SYGVKD in the germline V gene. The CDR3, as DNA: TGTGCCATCAGTGCTAGAGGGGGGTTCCAAGAGACCCAGTACTTC. Translated, it gives CAISARGGFQETQYF.